These 29 T cell receptor beta chains came from one sample sequenced in a study of T cells in Graves' hyperthyroidism and ophthalmopathy (dated by TCRdb to the late 2010s). The library was made by multiplex PCR. The listed sequencing device is Illumina HiSeq 2000. TCR beta CDR3 regions were amplified from RNA transcripts. The first round of RT-PCR for the TCR CDR3 was performed with the HTBI primer set and the Qiagen OneStep RT-PCR kit. In-frame beta chains were kept once TCRdb had trimmed the public reads at Q25 with fastp and called clones with MiXCR. Entries are consolidated by CDR3 protein sequence, retaining the most common genes and DNA. The sample contains approximately 500,000 distinct CDR3 sequences, about 45% of them found a single time. The ten largest clonotypes hold approximately 7.5% of the sample. Sequencing used peripheral blood or thyroid tissue (not recorded which). Every receptor here comes from a woman aged 18-30 years with Graves' hyperthyroidism.

This clonotype was picked up many times. The DNA for the CDR3 is TGTGCCAGCAGTAGTGGCCCAGGGGGGACTCAGCCCCAGCATTTT. This sequence encodes CASSSGPGGTQPQHF. V and J are TRBV12-3 or TRBV12-4 and TRBJ1-5; 7 bases are shared with TRBD1. The length of the CDR3 is 15 residues. Trimming removed 5 bases from V and 6 bases from J; junction bases left unmatched: 10.

A remark on this clonotype: A read error may be the cause here, since a much bigger clone is one base away. The chain has TRBV12-3 or TRBV12-4 and TRBJ1-3; no clear D. The CDR3 sequence is 14 residues long. V was trimmed by 5 bases and J by 5 bases, leaving 13 bases between them. The chain's CDR3 is CASSVGRRRNTIYF. Written as DNA, the CDR3 is TGTGCCAGCAGTGTAGGCAGGCGACGAAACACCATATATTTT.

This clonotype was seen a handful of times. This chain joins TRBV7-6 and TRBJ2-7; TRBD2 matches at 8 bases. With V trimmed by 11 bases and J by 0 bases, 12 bases remained unmatched. The germline CDR1 and CDR2 sequences are SGHVS and FNYEAQ. The CDR3 extends over 15 amino acids. The CDR3 nucleotides read TGTGCCTCCCCTGGACTAGCCGACAGCTCCTACGAGCAGTACTTC. Translated, it gives CASPGLADSSYEQYF. Full variable domain (rest looked up from reference TRBV7-6 and TRBJ2-7): GAGVSQSPRYKVTKRGQDVALRCDPISGHVSLYWYRQALGQGPEFLTYFNYEAQQDKSGLPNDRFSAERPEGSISTLTIQRTEQRDSAMYRCASPGLADSSYEQYFGPGTRLTVT.

Concerning this clonotype itself: A clone one base away is much larger, so this may be a read error. V and J are TRBV24-1 and TRBJ2-2; no reliable D call. V lost 4 bases and J lost 6, with 2 bases in between. CDR3 length: 11 amino acids. Per germline, CDR1 KGHDR and CDR2 SFDVKD. The CDR3 nucleotides read TGTGCCACCAGTGACCCCGGGGAGCTGTTTTTT. It translates to CATSDPGELFF.

This clonotype appeared many times. This chain connects TRBV15 to TRBJ2-6; D possibly corresponds to TRBD2 (6 bases). The germline V gene has CDR1 LNHNV and CDR2 YYDKDF (reference sequence). The length of the CDR3 is 18 residues. V was clipped by 1 base and J by 2 bases, with 15 bases between them. The DNA of the CDR3 is TGTGCCACCAGCAGAGGGGGGAGGCGCCTGGCTGGGGCCAACGTCCTGACTTTC. Protein: CATSRGGRRLAGANVLTF.

This clonotype was seen only once. The V call is TRBV20-1, the J call TRBJ2-7, with 9 bases that match TRBD2. Trimming took 6 bases from V and 2 from J; bases not matched to a gene: 5. The germline gives CDR1 DFQATT, CDR2 SNEGSKA (reference sequence). This CDR3 has 13 amino acids. In DNA form, the CDR3 reads TGCAGTGCCTTGACTAGCGGAACCTACGAGCAGTACTTC. Its translation is CSALTSGTYEQYF.

This clonotype was counted between two and nine times. The chain carries TRBV30 and TRBJ1-5; tentative D call: TRBD1 (5 bases). The germline CDR1 and CDR2 sequences are GTSNPN and SVGIG (reference sequence). Trimming pared 0 bases from V and 4 bases from J, leaving 13 bases between. The CDR3 has 15 residues. CDR3 sequence: CAWSVRQGANQPQHF. The DNA of the CDR3 is TGTGCCTGGAGTGTAAGGCAGGGCGCGAATCAGCCCCAGCATTTT.

V gene TRBV24-1 combines with J gene TRBJ2-2; D remains unclear. Looked up from germline, CDR1 is KGHDR and CDR2 is SFDVKD. Trimming removed 1 base from V and 7 bases from J, with 6 bases in between. The CDR3 covers 13 residues. CDR3 coding DNA: TGTGCCACCAGTGATTTATTTTTCGGGGAGCTGTTTTTT. This sequence encodes CATSDLFFGELFF.

This clonotype was seen repeatedly, ten times or more. The chain carries TRBV5-6 and TRBJ1-2; D unresolved. The germline V and J ends were trimmed by 3 bases and 6 bases, with 9 bases remaining between them. Germline loops: CDR1 SGHDT, CDR2 YYEEEE. CDR3 length equals 12 residues. The CDR3 DNA reads as TGTGCCAGCAGCTCGCAGTACCATGGCTACACCTTC. It encodes CASSSQYHGYTF.

A word on this clonotype: Lacking the conserved final phenylalanine or tryptophan, this CDR3 likely reflects a read error. Because the CDR3's place on the DNA is in doubt, the DNA is left out and the CDR3 is given as listed by TCRdb. The chain has TRBV7-2 and TRBJ2-2; the tabulated D call, TRBD1, remains unverified against the DNA. The CDR3 sequence runs 8 residues, both termini included. The germline V gene has CDR1 SGHTA and CDR2 FQGNSA. CDR3: CASTPQGA.

The chain combines TRBV2 with TRBJ2-3; the D is unclear. The CDR3 length is 14 residues. Germline lookup yields CDR1 SNHLY and CDR2 FYNNEI. V lost 7 bases and J 2 bases, leaving 13 bases between the germline ends. The CDR3 sequence: CASIPRWPTDTQYF. The CDR3 nucleotides read TGTGCCAGCATCCCCAGGTGGCCCACAGATACGCAGTATTTT.

The chain carries TRBV29-1 and TRBJ2-7, with 8 bases matching TRBD1. Germline lookup yields CDR1 SQVTM and CDR2 ANQGSEA. Trimming cost V 8 bases and J 4 bases; bases outside gene matches: 7. This CDR3 comprises 12 residues. This chain's CDR3 is CSKGQENYEQYF. The CDR3 DNA sequence: TGCAGCAAGGGACAGGAGAATTACGAGCAGTACTTC.

This clonotype was detected ten times or more. The chain uses TRBV12-3 or TRBV12-4 and TRBJ2-5, with 9 bases fitting TRBD2. The CDR3 runs to 18 residues. V trimming: 6 bases; J trimming: 2 bases; junction bases outside the gene matches: 16. The CDR3 reads CASRQDGFKTSGQETQYF. CDR3 nucleotide sequence: TGTGCCAGCAGACAAGACGGATTTAAGACTAGCGGACAAGAGACCCAGTACTTC.

This clonotype was counted a few times. The rearrangement links TRBV10-1 to TRBJ2-1; 8 bases align to TRBD1. Trimming took 3 bases from V and 4 from J; bases not matched to a gene: 8. This CDR3 region has 16 residues. In germline, CDR1 is WNHNN, CDR2 SYGVQD (reference sequence). This chain's CDR3 is CASSDDRGPGYNEQFF. Here the CDR3 DNA reads TGCGCCAGCAGTGATGACAGGGGCCCGGGATACAATGAGCAGTTCTTC.

This clonotype was seen repeatedly, ten times or more. The rearrangement joins TRBV5-1 to TRBJ2-7; 11 bases are a match to TRBD2. The CDR3 loop spans 13 amino acids. Germline V lookup: CDR1 SGHRS, CDR2 YFSETQ. V lost 7 bases, J lost 2 bases, and 2 bases stayed unmatched. The CDR3 DNA is TGCGCCAGCCGACTAGCGGGAACCTACGAGCAGTACTTC. This sequence encodes CASRLAGTYEQYF.

The chain joins TRBV4-3 to TRBJ2-3; D not resolved. Germline values: CDR1 LGHNA, CDR2 YSLEER. This CDR3 contains 14 residues. The V end lost 0 bases, the J end lost 4 bases, and 8 bases lay between the germline ends. CDR3 DNA: TGCGCCAGCAGCCAAGATCCGGACGCAGATACGCAGTATTTT. This sequence encodes CASSQDPDADTQYF.

The chain uses TRBV7-9 and TRBJ1-6; 10 nucleotides agree with TRBD1. After removal of 7 bases from V and 7 bases from J, the junction contained 7 bases not matched to a gene. This CDR3 is 15 amino acids long. Germline V CDR1 and CDR2: SEHNR, FQNEAQ (reference sequence). In DNA, the CDR3 is TGTGCCAGCACCCTGACAGGGGGCCGAAATTCACCCCTCCACTTT. Translation gives CASTLTGGRNSPLHF.

The rearrangement joins TRBV20-1 to TRBJ1-1; TRBD1 might be the D (5 bases). Germline-derived CDR1 and CDR2 are DFQATT and SNEGSKA (reference sequence). CDR3 length: 12 residues. The V and J ends lost 2 bases and 8 bases respectively, with 12 bases between them. CDR3 sequence: CSARHRMNEAFF. The CDR3 DNA sequence: TGCAGTGCTAGACACAGGATGAACGAAGCTTTCTTT.

About this clonotype: It may be a read error: a sequence one base away is much more abundant. This chain connects TRBV10-3 to TRBJ2-2; the match to TRBD1 covers 8 bases. This CDR3 contains 14 residues. CDR1 is ENHRY and CDR2 is SYGVKD in the germline V gene. Trimming removed 8 bases from V and 4 bases from J; junction bases left unmatched: 6. In DNA form, the CDR3 reads TGTGCCATCGCGAGGACAGGGTCCACCGGGGAGCTGTTTTTT. It is translated as CAIARTGSTGELFF.

The chain is built from TRBV6-1 and TRBJ2-3; possible D gene TRBD2, 6 bases. This CDR3 region has 16 residues. V lost 2 bases and J lost 0, with 12 bases in between. The V gene's germline CDR1 is MNHNS and CDR2 SASEGT. The CDR3 here is CASSEPLGTSTDTQYF. CDR3 nucleotide sequence: TGTGCCAGCAGTGAACCCCTCGGGACTAGCACAGATACGCAGTATTTT.

This clonotype came up many times. This sequence joins TRBV2 and TRBJ1-2, with D tentatively TRBD1 (6 bases). Deletions cut 6 bases from V and 2 bases from J, with 10 bases between. Germline assignment: CDR1 SNHLY and CDR2 FYNNEI. The CDR3 extends over 13 amino acids. CDR3 protein: CASSGQQNYGYTF. In nucleotides, the CDR3 is TGTGCCAGCAGCGGACAGCAAAACTATGGCTACACCTTC.

The gene calls are TRBV2 and TRBJ1-1; D not resolved. Germline CDR1 reads SNHLY; CDR2 reads FYNNEI. The CDR3 length is 14 residues. The CDR3 is CATSSSALNTEAFF. CDR3 nucleotides: TGTGCTACTAGCAGTTCGGCCTTGAACACTGAAGCTTTCTTT.

This clonotype was seen just once. A read error may be the cause here, since a much bigger clone is one base away. The chain couples TRBV5-5 to TRBJ2-2, with D maybe TRBD2 (6 bases). The germline V gene encodes CDR1 SGHKS and CDR2 YYEKEE (reference sequence). The CDR3 totals 15 residues. CDR3 sequence reads: CACSIMRGGTGELFF. For the CDR3, the DNA is TGTGCCTGCAGCATTATGCGGGGCGGTACCGGGGAGCTGTTTTTT. Full variable domain (rest looked up from reference TRBV5-5 and TRBJ2-2): DAGVTQSPTHLIKTRGQQVTLRCSPISGHKSVSWYQQVLGQGPQFIFQYYEKEERGRGNFPDRFSARQFPNYSSELNVNALLLGDSALYLCACSIMRGGTGELFFGEGSRLTVL.

The J gene is TRBJ1-1, the V gene TRBV2; D is ambiguous. The CDR3 length is 16 residues. Germline CDR1 is SNHLY and CDR2 is FYNNEI. V was pared by 7 bases and J by 1 base, with 19 bases between. The CDR3 region has the DNA TGTGCCAGCAAAAGGAGGATGTCTAGCGGGAACACTGAAGCTTTCTTT. Its translation is CASKRRMSSGNTEAFF.

The table lists this clonotype with a few counts. CDR3 bases: TGTGCCAGCCGACTGTCCCTAAAGGCGGGACAATATGCGACCCAGTACTTC. Protein sequence: CASRLSLKAGQYATQYF. The chain couples TRBV18 to TRBJ2-5; D is tentatively TRBD1 or TRBD2 (6 bases each). Germline-derived CDR1 and CDR2 are KGHSH and LQKENI. The V gene lost 8 bases and the J gene lost 7 bases, with 29 bases spanning the gap. This CDR3 region has 17 residues. The entire variable domain, with the rest obtained from reference TRBV18 and TRBJ2-5, is as follows: NAGVMQNPRHLVRRRGQEARLRCSPMKGHSHVYWYRQLPEEGLKFMVYLQKENIIDESGMPKERFSAEFPKEGPSILRIQQVVRGDSAAYFCASRLSLKAGQYATQYFGPGTRLLVL.

Ten or more counts support this clonotype. V usage is TRBV7-9 and J usage is TRBJ2-7; D gene uncertain. Germline V CDR1 and CDR2: SEHNR, FQNEAQ (reference sequence). The CDR3 is 12 residues long. Trimming left V 8 bases short and J 3 bases short, with 11 bases between. The CDR3 nucleotides are TGTGCCAGCCAAGGGCGGTACTACGAGCAGTACTTC. Its protein product is CASQGRYYEQYF.

This clonotype appeared many times. J is TRBJ2-5 and V is TRBV6-5; TRBD1 or TRBD2 may be the D gene (6 bases each). CDR3 length: 15 residues. From germline, CDR1 is MNHEY and CDR2 SVGAGI. Between the trimmed V and J ends, which lost 0 bases and 7 bases, there was a span of 15 bases. CDR3 nucleotides: TGTGCCAGCAGTTACTCGATGAGGGGGGAAGGGACCCAGTACTTC. This translates into CASSYSMRGEGTQYF.

The table lists this clonotype with many counts. The chain has TRBV4-1 and TRBJ2-7; D perhaps matches TRBD2 (5 bases). Looked up from germline, CDR1 is MGHRA and CDR2 is YSYEKL. The CDR3 length is 15 residues. The V and J ends lost 3 bases and 7 bases respectively, with 19 bases between them. This CDR3 is CASSHPARELGEQYF. CDR3 coding DNA: TGCGCCAGCAGCCACCCCGCGAGGGAATTGGGGGAGCAGTACTTC.

This clonotype was detected only a few times. The gene calls are TRBV5-5 and TRBJ1-3, with 9 positions matching TRBD1. Germline V gene lookup returns CDR1 SGHKS and CDR2 YYEKEE (reference sequence). The CDR3 has 16 residues. The V and J ends lost 4 bases and 9 bases, in that order; junction bases with no gene match: 14. The CDR3 here is CASSQSPGTGRTTIYF. In DNA form, the CDR3 reads TGTGCCAGCAGCCAAAGCCCTGGGACAGGGAGGACCACCATATATTTT.